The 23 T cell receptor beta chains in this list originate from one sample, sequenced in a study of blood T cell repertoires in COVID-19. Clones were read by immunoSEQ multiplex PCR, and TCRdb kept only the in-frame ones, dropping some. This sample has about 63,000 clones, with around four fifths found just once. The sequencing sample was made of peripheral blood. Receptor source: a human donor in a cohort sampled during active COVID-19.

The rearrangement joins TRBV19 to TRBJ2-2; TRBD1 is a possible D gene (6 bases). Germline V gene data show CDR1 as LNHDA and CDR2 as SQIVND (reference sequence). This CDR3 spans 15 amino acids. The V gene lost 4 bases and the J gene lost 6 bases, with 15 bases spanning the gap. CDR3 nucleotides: TGTGCCAGTAGTAGGCAGGGTAACAGGGCCGGGGAGCTGTTTTTT. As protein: CASSRQGNRAGELFF.

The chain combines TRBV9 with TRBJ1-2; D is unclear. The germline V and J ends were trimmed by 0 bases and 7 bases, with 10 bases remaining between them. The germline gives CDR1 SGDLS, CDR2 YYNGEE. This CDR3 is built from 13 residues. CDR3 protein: CASSVGRGFGYTF. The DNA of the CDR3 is TGTGCCAGCAGCGTAGGAAGAGGGTTTGGCTACACCTTC.

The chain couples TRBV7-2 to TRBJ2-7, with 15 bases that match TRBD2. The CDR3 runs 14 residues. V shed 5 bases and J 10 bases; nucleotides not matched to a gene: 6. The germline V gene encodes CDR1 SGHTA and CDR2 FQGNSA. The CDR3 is CASSPGLAGGLQYF. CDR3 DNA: TGTGCCAGCAGCCCAGGACTAGCGGGAGGGCTTCAGTACTTC.

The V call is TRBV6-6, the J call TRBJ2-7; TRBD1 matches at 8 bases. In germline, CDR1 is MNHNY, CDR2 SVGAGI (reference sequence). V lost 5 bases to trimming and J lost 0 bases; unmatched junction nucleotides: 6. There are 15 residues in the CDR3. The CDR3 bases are TGTGCCAGCAGTAAACCGGGACAGGTCTCCTACGAGCAGTACTTC. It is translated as CASSKPGQVSYEQYF.

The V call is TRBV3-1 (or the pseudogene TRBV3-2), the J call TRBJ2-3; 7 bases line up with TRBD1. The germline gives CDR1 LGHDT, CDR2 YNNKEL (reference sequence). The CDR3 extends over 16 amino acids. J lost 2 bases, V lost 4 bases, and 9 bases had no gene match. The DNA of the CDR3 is TGTGCCAGCAGCCTGGCGAAGAGGGGGCACACAGATACGCAGTATTTT. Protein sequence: CASSLAKRGHTDTQYF.

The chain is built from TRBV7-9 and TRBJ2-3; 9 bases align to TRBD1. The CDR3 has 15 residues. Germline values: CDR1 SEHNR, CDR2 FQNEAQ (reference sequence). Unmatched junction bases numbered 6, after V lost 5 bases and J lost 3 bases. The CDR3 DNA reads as TGTGCCAGCAGCCCCGGACAGGGGCTTACAGATACGCAGTATTTT. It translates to CASSPGQGLTDTQYF.

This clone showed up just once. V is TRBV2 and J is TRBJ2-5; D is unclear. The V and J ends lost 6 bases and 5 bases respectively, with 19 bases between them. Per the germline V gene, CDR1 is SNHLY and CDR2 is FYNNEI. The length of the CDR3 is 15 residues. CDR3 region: CASRIQGLVGETQYF. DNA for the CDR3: TGTGCCAGCAGGATACAAGGCCTCGTCGGGGAGACCCAGTACTTC.

CDR3 sequence: CASSPQGTGELFF. CDR3 nucleotide sequence: TGTGCCAGCAGCCCCCAGGGCACCGGGGAGCTGTTTTTT. The chain has TRBV2 and TRBJ2-2; the D gene is possibly TRBD1 (5 bases). The CDR3 is 13 residues long. Trimming left V 6 bases short and J 4 bases short, with 9 bases between. Germline V CDR1 and CDR2: SNHLY, FYNNEI.

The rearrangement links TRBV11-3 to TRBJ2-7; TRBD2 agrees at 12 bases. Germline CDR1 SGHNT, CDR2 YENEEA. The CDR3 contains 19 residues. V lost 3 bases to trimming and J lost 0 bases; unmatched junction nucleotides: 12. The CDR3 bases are TGTGCCAGCAGCTTTCCGACTAGCGGGAGTTGCCTCAACTCCTACGAGCAGTACTTC. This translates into CASSFPTSGSCLNSYEQYF.

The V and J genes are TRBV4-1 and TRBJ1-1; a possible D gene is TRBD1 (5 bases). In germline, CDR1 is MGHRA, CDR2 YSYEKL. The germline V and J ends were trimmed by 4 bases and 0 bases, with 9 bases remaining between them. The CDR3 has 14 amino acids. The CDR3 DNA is TGCGCCAGCAGCCGACAGAGCATGAACACTGAAGCTTTCTTT. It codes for CASSRQSMNTEAFF.

DNA of the CDR3: TGTGCCAGCAGTTTGCAGGGCGGGACCCAGTACTTC. This gives the protein CASSLQGGTQYF. The chain employs TRBV6-6 and TRBJ2-5; weak D call: TRBD1 (5 bases). Deletions cut 4 bases from V and 7 bases from J, with 10 bases between. The germline gives CDR1 MNHNY, CDR2 SVGAGI (reference sequence). The CDR3 is 12 amino acids.

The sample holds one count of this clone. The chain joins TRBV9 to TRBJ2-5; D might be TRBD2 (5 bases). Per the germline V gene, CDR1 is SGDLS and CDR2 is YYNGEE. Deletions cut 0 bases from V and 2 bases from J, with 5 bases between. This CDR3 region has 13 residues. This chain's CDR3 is CASSVGTQETQYF. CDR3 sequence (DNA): TGTGCCAGCAGCGTAGGGACTCAAGAGACCCAGTACTTC.

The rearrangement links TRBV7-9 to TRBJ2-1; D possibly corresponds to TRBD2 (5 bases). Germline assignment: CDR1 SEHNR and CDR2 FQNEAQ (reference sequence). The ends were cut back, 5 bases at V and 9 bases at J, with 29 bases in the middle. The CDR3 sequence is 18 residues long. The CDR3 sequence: CASSLQFGVLGPRSEQFF. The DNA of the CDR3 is TGTGCCAGCAGCCTCCAGTTCGGGGTACTAGGCCCTCGCAGTGAGCAGTTCTTC.

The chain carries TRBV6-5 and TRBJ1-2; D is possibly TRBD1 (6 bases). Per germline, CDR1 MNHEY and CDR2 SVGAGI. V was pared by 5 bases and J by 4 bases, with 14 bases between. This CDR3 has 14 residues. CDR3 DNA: TGTGCCAGCAGTAGCAGGGGTCGAATCTATGGCTACACCTTC. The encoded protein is CASSSRGRIYGYTF.

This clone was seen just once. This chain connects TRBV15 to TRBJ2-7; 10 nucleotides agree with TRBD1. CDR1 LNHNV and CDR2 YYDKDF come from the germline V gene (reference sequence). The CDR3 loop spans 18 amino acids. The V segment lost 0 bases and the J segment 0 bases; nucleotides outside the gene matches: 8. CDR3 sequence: CATSRELTGGQSSYEQYF. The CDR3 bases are TGTGCCACCAGCAGAGAGTTGACAGGGGGCCAGAGCTCCTACGAGCAGTACTTC.

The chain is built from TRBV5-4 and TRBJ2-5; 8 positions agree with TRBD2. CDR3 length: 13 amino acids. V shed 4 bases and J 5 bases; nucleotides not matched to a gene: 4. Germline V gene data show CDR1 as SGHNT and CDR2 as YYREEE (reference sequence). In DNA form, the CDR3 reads TGTGCCAGCAGCACACCGGGAGGGGAGACCCAGTACTTC. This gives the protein CASSTPGGETQYF.

Here the CDR3 reads CASSRLDSKTQYF. DNA of the CDR3: TGTGCCAGCAGCAGACTAGATAGTAAGACCCAGTACTTC. The chain couples TRBV12-3 or TRBV12-4 to TRBJ2-5; TRBD2 might be the D (6 bases). The CDR3 length is 13 residues. The ends were cut back, 6 bases at V and 6 bases at J, with 14 bases in the middle.

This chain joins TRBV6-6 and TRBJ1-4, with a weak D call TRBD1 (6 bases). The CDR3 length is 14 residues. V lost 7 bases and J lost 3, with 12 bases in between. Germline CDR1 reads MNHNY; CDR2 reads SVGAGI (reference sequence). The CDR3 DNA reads TGTGCCAGCACCCTGACAGGACCTAATGAAAAACTGTTTTTT. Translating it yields CASTLTGPNEKLFF.

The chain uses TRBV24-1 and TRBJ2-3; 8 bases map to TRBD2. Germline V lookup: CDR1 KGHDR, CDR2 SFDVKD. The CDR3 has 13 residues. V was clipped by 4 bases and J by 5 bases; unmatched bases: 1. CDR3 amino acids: CATSEGTRDTQYF. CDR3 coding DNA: TGTGCCACCAGTGAGGGGACTAGAGATACGCAGTATTTT.

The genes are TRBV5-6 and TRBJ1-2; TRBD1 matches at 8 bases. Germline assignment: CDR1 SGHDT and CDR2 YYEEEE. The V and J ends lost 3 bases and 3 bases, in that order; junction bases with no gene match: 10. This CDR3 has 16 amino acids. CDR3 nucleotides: TGTGCCAGCAGCTATAGGACAGGGTATTCATACTATGGCTACACCTTC. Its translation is CASSYRTGYSYYGYTF.

The CDR3 sequence is CASSERMAVGGIRTGKFF. The CDR3 DNA is TGTGCCAGCAGTGAAAGGATGGCCGTTGGGGGGATTAGGACGGGAAAGTTCTTC. The gene calls are TRBV2 and TRBJ2-1; D is possibly TRBD2 (6 bases). The V end lost 2 bases, the J end lost 14 bases, and 31 bases lay between the germline ends. The CDR3 contains 18 residues. CDR1 SNHLY and CDR2 FYNNEI come from the germline V gene. The full variable domain, with the rest looked up from reference TRBV2 and TRBJ2-1, is EPEVTQTPSHQVTQMGQEVILRCVPISNHLYFYWYRQILGQKVEFLVSFYNNEISEKSEIFDDQFSVERPDGSNFTLKIRSTKLEDSAMYFCASSERMAVGGIRTGKFFGPGTRLTVL.

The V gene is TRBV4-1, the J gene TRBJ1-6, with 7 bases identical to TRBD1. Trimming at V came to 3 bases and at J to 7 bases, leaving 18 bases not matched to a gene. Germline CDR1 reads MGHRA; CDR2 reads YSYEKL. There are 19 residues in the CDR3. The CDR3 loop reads CASSQFHRGRTQDNSPLHF. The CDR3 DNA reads TGCGCCAGCAGCCAGTTCCACAGGGGAAGGACTCAGGACAATTCACCCCTCCACTTT.

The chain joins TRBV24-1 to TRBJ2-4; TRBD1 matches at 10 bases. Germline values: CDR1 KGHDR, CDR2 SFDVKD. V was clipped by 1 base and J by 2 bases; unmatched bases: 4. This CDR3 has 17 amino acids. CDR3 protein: CATSDLEDRGSKNIQYF. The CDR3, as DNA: TGTGCCACCAGTGATTTAGAGGACAGGGGGTCCAAAAACATTCAGTACTTC.